These 30 T cell receptor beta chains share one sample of origin, sequenced in a study of T cells in tuberculosis. The protocol was immunoSEQ multiplex PCR, while the TCRdb copy is restricted to in-frame clones and leaves out a portion. The top ten hold about 2% of the sample, which has about 43,000 clones, roughly 94% seen once. The specimen sequenced was PBMCs. These receptors were taken from a donor aged 5 to 30 with latent tuberculosis or without tuberculosis infection. Some clones in this sample may be carry-over from other donors' samples.

The chain carries TRBV5-1 and TRBJ2-1; 11 bases align to TRBD2. Germline assignment: CDR1 SGHRS and CDR2 YFSETQ. The V gene end was trimmed by 4 bases and the J gene end by 2 bases; junction bases not matched to a gene: 5. The CDR3 has 16 residues. As DNA, the CDR3 is TGCGCCAGCAGCACTAGCGGGAGAGCCGCCTACAATGAGCAGTTCTTC. Its translation: CASSTSGRAAYNEQFF.

V and J are TRBV5-1 and TRBJ2-1; TRBD2 matches at 12 bases. V was clipped by 4 bases and J by 4 bases; unmatched bases: 6. Germline V CDR1 and CDR2: SGHRS, YFSETQ. The CDR3 sequence is 16 residues long. CDR3 residues: CASSLGLAGSYNEQFF. The CDR3 bases are TGCGCCAGCAGCCTAGGACTAGCGGGGTCATACAATGAGCAGTTCTTC.

The V and J genes are TRBV6-4 and TRBJ2-1; 10 positions agree with TRBD2. The CDR3 sequence is 15 residues long. CDR1 MRHNA and CDR2 SNTAGT come from the germline V gene. V was pared by 5 bases and J by 5 bases, with 6 bases of the junction left unmatched. CDR3 in DNA: TGTGCCAGCAGTCCACTAGCGGGGCTCAACAATGAGCAGTTCTTC. It codes for CASSPLAGLNNEQFF.

The chain is built from TRBV5-1 and TRBJ2-3; TRBD2 aligns across 9 bases. V lost 2 bases and J lost 3; bases outside the gene matches: 1. CDR1 SGHRS and CDR2 YFSETQ come from the germline V gene. This CDR3 region has 14 residues. For the CDR3, the DNA is TGCGCCAGCAGCTTCCTAGCGGGGACAGATACGCAGTATTTT. This translates into CASSFLAGTDTQYF.

This chain connects TRBV4-3 to TRBJ2-2, with 8 bases that match TRBD2. V shed 0 bases, J shed 5 bases, and the junction held 2 bases outside the gene matches. Germline loops: CDR1 LGHNA, CDR2 YSLEER. The CDR3 is made up of 15 amino acids. CDR3 loop: CASSQDGGRTGELFF. The CDR3 region has the DNA TGCGCCAGCAGCCAAGATGGCGGGAGGACCGGGGAGCTGTTTTTT.

This clone was counted once. The CDR3 DNA reads as TGCGCCAGCAGCCGGACAGGGGTGGGCTACGAGCAGTACTTC. Encoded protein: CASSRTGVGYEQYF. The chain uses TRBV4-3 and TRBJ2-7; 9 bases are a match to TRBD1. The CDR3 covers 14 residues. Per the germline V gene, CDR1 is LGHNA and CDR2 is YSLEER. The J segment lost 3 bases and the V segment lost 4 bases, leaving 4 bases of the junction unmatched.

The rearrangement uses TRBV25-1 and TRBJ2-5, with TRBD2 as a possible D gene (6 bases). The CDR3 runs 14 residues. Trimming pared 0 bases from V and 5 bases from J, leaving 10 bases between. Germline values: CDR1 MGHDK, CDR2 SYGVNS. The CDR3 DNA is TGTGCCAGCAGTGAATACGCTACTAGCGAGACCCAGTACTTC. Translation gives CASSEYATSETQYF.

V gene TRBV11-3 combines with J gene TRBJ1-1; D may be TRBD1 (6 bases). The V end lost 3 bases, the J end lost 4 bases, and 9 bases lay between the germline ends. CDR3 size: 13 residues. Germline V gene lookup returns CDR1 SGHNT and CDR2 YENEEA. The CDR3, as DNA: TGTGCCAGCAGCTTGGTACAGGGCACTGAAGCTTTCTTT. It codes for CASSLVQGTEAFF.

Comment on this clone: The junction and the germline gene differ at one end; a read error may be behind it. The V and J genes are TRBV29-1 and TRBJ2-1; 7 bases are a match to TRBD1. This CDR3 spans 12 amino acids. The germline CDR1 and CDR2 sequences are SQVTM and ANQGSEA. CDR3 in DNA: TGCAGCGTTGACCGAGACAGGGTGGCGAGGATCTTC. Translating gives CSVDRDRVARIF.

The chain is built from TRBV27 and TRBJ2-7; 9 bases are a match to TRBD2. This CDR3 comprises 17 residues. From germline, CDR1 is MNHEY and CDR2 SMNVEV (reference sequence). V dropped 5 bases and J dropped 4; count of bases not matched to a gene: 15. The CDR3 bases are TGTGCCAGCAGTAGACACAGCCGAGCGGGAGGTTGGTACGAGCAGTACTTC. This gives the protein CASSRHSRAGGWYEQYF.

The chain couples TRBV19 to TRBJ1-1; the D is unclear. CDR3 length: 13 amino acids. Trimming cost V 6 bases and J 6 bases, with 14 bases left between them. The germline gives CDR1 LNHDA, CDR2 SQIVND (reference sequence). CDR3 DNA sequence: TGTGCCAGTAGGACTGCCCTAATGGCTGAAGCTTTCTTT. This encodes CASRTALMAEAFF.

The CDR3 loop is CASSRLTGTGELFF. The CDR3 DNA sequence: TGCGCCAGCAGCCGCCTAACAGGGACCGGGGAGCTGTTTTTT. The chain is built from TRBV4-3 and TRBJ2-2; tentatively, D is TRBD1 (6 bases). The CDR3 has 14 residues. With 4 bases removed from V and 5 bases from J, the gap between germline ends came to 11 bases. Germline CDR1 is LGHNA and CDR2 is YSLEER.

Only one count was recorded for this clone. The genes are TRBV4-1 and TRBJ2-7; 8 bases line up with TRBD1. Germline V gene data show CDR1 as MGHRA and CDR2 as YSYEKL. The V and J ends lost 3 bases and 3 bases, in that order; junction bases with no gene match: 7. This CDR3 spans 15 amino acids. The CDR3 spells CASSHGTGVSYEQYF. CDR3 coding DNA: TGCGCCAGCAGCCACGGGACAGGCGTTAGCTACGAGCAGTACTTC.

The rearrangement links TRBV11-1 to TRBJ2-3; 13 bases agree with TRBD2. With 2 bases clipped from V and 3 bases from J, the junction kept 5 bases outside the gene matches. The CDR3 has 17 residues. Germline loops: CDR1 SGHAT, CDR2 FQDESV (reference sequence). This chain's CDR3 is CASSLKLAGGETDTQYF. CDR3 nucleotide sequence: TGTGCCAGCAGCTTAAAACTAGCGGGAGGGGAGACAGATACGCAGTATTTT.

The CDR3: CATSRERQGWQPQHF. CDR3 in DNA: TGTGCCACCAGCAGAGAGAGACAGGGGTGGCAGCCCCAGCATTTT. V is TRBV15 and J is TRBJ1-5; the match to TRBD1 covers 8 bases. Unmatched junction bases numbered 5, after V lost 0 bases and J lost 7 bases. This CDR3 comprises 15 residues. In germline, CDR1 is LNHNV, CDR2 YYDKDF (reference sequence).

The chain couples TRBV30 to TRBJ1-4, with TRBD1 identical over 12 bases. This CDR3 is 14 amino acids long. CDR1 and CDR2 from the germline V gene are GTSNPN and SVGIG (reference sequence). Losses at the gene ends were 5 bases for V and 7 bases for J; bases not matched to a gene: 5. CDR3 sequence: CAWGTGGIAEKLFF. In DNA, the CDR3 is TGTGCCTGGGGGACAGGGGGCATTGCTGAAAAACTGTTTTTT. Based on the CDR3 plus reference TRBV30 and TRBJ1-4, the full variable domain is SQTIHQWPATLVQPVGSPLSLECTVEGTSNPNLYWYRQAAGRGLQLLFYSVGIGQISSEVPQNLSASRPQDRQFILSSKKLLLSDSGFYLCAWGTGGIAEKLFFGSGTQLSVL.

This chain uses TRBV5-6 with TRBJ1-1; D ambiguous. CDR3 length: 16 residues. V was cut by 6 bases and J by 3 bases, with 21 bases left in between. The germline V gene has CDR1 SGHDT and CDR2 YYEEEE. The CDR3 reads CASTHSTGVRDTEAFF. CDR3 bases: TGTGCCAGCACTCACTCTACCGGGGTGCGGGACACTGAAGCTTTCTTT. The full variable domain, its missing parts supplied by reference TRBV5-6 and TRBJ1-1, is DAGVTQSPTHLIKTRGQQVTLRCSPKSGHDTVSWYQQALGQGPQFIFQYYEEEERQRGNFPDRFSGHQFPNYSSELNVNALLLGDSALYLCASTHSTGVRDTEAFFGQGTRLTVV.

The rearrangement links TRBV5-8 to TRBJ2-1; 9 bases are shared with TRBD2. CDR1 and CDR2 (germline): SGHTS, YDEGEE. Trimming removed 4 bases from V and 5 bases from J; junction bases left unmatched: 7. This CDR3 comprises 15 residues. The CDR3 bases are TGTGCCAGCAGCCCCGGGACTAGCAGAAACAATGAGCAGTTCTTC. As protein: CASSPGTSRNNEQFF. Supplemented by reference TRBV5-8 and TRBJ2-1, the full variable domain reads EAGVTQSPTHLIKTRGQQATLRCSPISGHTSVYWYQQALGLGLQFLLWYDEGEERNRGNFPPRFSGRQFPNYSSELNVNALELEDSALYLCASSPGTSRNNEQFFGPGTRLTVL.

The count of this clone is one. The rearrangement links TRBV5-1 to TRBJ1-1, with D possibly matching TRBD1 (6 bases). V lost 4 bases and J 5 bases, leaving 12 bases between the germline ends. CDR3 length: 13 residues. The V gene's germline CDR1 is SGHRS and CDR2 YFSETQ. CDR3 residues: CASSINRVTEAFF. As DNA, the CDR3 is TGCGCCAGCAGCATCAACAGGGTAACTGAAGCTTTCTTT.

This clone was recorded once. CDR3 sequence (DNA): TGTGCCAGCAGTGGACCGGGGGGACAGGGAGTCCCGATGAACACTGAAGCTTTCTTT. Translated, it gives CASSGPGGQGVPMNTEAFF. The gene calls are TRBV6-4 and TRBJ1-1, with 9 bases that match TRBD1. Germline CDR1 MRHNA, CDR2 SNTAGT. Trimming at V came to 4 bases and at J to 0 bases, leaving 15 bases not matched to a gene. The length of the CDR3 is 19 residues.

The CDR3 DNA follows: TGTGCCAGCAGTGAGGCTAGTCAAGAGACCCAGTACTTC. It encodes CASSEASQETQYF. The chain carries TRBV6-1 and TRBJ2-5; D remains ambiguous. The V gene's germline CDR1 is MNHNS and CDR2 SASEGT. Trimming left V 3 bases short and J 2 bases short, with 7 bases between. This CDR3 is 13 amino acids long.

The rearrangement joins TRBV6-5 to TRBJ2-3; D is unresolved. The germline V gene encodes CDR1 MNHEY and CDR2 SVGAGI. V lost 5 bases, J lost 0 bases, and 9 bases lay in between. This CDR3 contains 14 residues. For the CDR3, the DNA is TGTGCCAGCAGTATAGCTGTAAGCACAGATACGCAGTATTTT. Its protein product is CASSIAVSTDTQYF.

The chain links TRBV15 to TRBJ2-6; D is possibly TRBD1 (6 bases). The CDR3 spans 16 residues. The germline V and J ends were trimmed by 6 bases and 0 bases, with 12 bases remaining between them. Germline lookup yields CDR1 LNHNV and CDR2 YYDKDF (reference sequence). The CDR3: CATRGDTFSGANVLTF. The CDR3 DNA sequence: TGTGCCACCAGAGGGGACACCTTCTCTGGGGCCAACGTCCTGACTTTC.

This clone was seen just once. This chain connects TRBV9 to TRBJ2-1; the D gene is possibly TRBD2 (6 bases). V lost 0 bases to trimming and J lost 0 bases, with 10 bases between them. CDR1 and CDR2 (germline): SGDLS, YYNGEE. CDR3 length: 16 residues. The CDR3 nucleotides are TGTGCCAGCAGCGTAGGGGCGGGGAGCTCCTACAATGAGCAGTTCTTC. This sequence encodes CASSVGAGSSYNEQFF.

The genes are TRBV27 and TRBJ2-7; 7 bases agree with TRBD1. This CDR3 is 14 amino acids long. V trimming: 5 bases; J trimming: 2 bases; junction bases outside the gene matches: 6. Germline CDR1 MNHEY, CDR2 SMNVEV (reference sequence). The CDR3 coding sequence is TGTGCCAGCAGTCGAAAGGGACAGACCTACGAGCAGTACTTC. Its protein is CASSRKGQTYEQYF.

The V and J genes are TRBV7-2 and TRBJ2-4; the D gene is possibly TRBD2 (7 bases). There are 17 residues in the CDR3. Trimming left V 1 base short and J 1 base short, with 14 bases between. The germline gives CDR1 SGHTA, CDR2 FQGNSA. The CDR3 DNA follows: TGTGCCAGCAGCTTAGTCGGAGGGGGGGGCGCCAAAAACATTCAGTACTTC. Translation: CASSLVGGGGAKNIQYF.

The chain uses TRBV6-5 and TRBJ1-2; 8 bases agree with TRBD1. The CDR3 is 14 residues long. Germline V gene sequence: CDR1 MNHEY, CDR2 SVGAGI. V shed 5 bases and J 3 bases; nucleotides not matched to a gene: 5. CDR3 coding DNA: TGTGCCAGCAGTCAGGACAGGGCGCACTATGGCTACACCTTC. As protein: CASSQDRAHYGYTF.

The chain uses TRBV19 and TRBJ1-2; TRBD1 aligns across 8 bases. The CDR3 sequence is 15 residues long. V was clipped by 9 bases and J by 0 bases; unmatched bases: 9. Germline CDR1 is LNHDA and CDR2 is SQIVND (reference sequence). The CDR3 sequence is CASLQGGIANYGYTF. The CDR3 region has the DNA TGTGCCAGCCTACAGGGGGGCATAGCTAACTATGGCTACACCTTC.

This clone was seen once. The chain links TRBV28 to TRBJ1-5, with D possibly being TRBD1 (6 bases). The CDR3 consists of 13 residues. The V end lost 2 bases, the J end lost 7 bases, and 9 bases lay between the germline ends. Germline lookup yields CDR1 MDHEN and CDR2 SYDVKM. The CDR3 is CASSLGGAQPQHF. CDR3 in DNA: TGTGCCAGCAGTTTAGGGGGGGCGCAGCCCCAGCATTTT.

This clone was observed a single time. V gene TRBV5-1 combines with J gene TRBJ1-2; D ambiguous. The CDR3 is made up of 12 amino acids. The germline V and J ends were trimmed by 4 bases and 1 base, with 5 bases remaining between them. Per germline, CDR1 SGHRS and CDR2 YFSETQ. The CDR3 nucleotides read TGCGCCAGCAGCGAGGGTAACTATGGCTACACCTTC. The encoded protein is CASSEGNYGYTF.